This T cell receptor (beta chain) comes out of a study of blood T cell repertoires in COVID-19. Study-wide background: The United States, Italy and Spain were the sources of the acute and convalescent COVID-19 samples. In each case, the material was cDNA or gDNA derived from T cells, B-cell-depleted T cells, or PBMCs.

Per the authors' pipeline: Reference gene primers were amplified, and this amplification served to estimate nucleated cell counts. Here immunoSEQ multiplex PCR was the method, and the copy in TCRdb shows in-frame clones only, minus some. That table supplies the V and J calls and clone size; D and trimming were determined from the DNA. The profile shows roughly 150,000 clones, 80% to 95% of them singletons. This CDR3 is built from 14 residues. The J segment lost 5 bases and the V segment lost 5 bases, leaving 10 bases of the junction unmatched. Germline V lookup: CDR1 GTSNPN, CDR2 SVGIG (reference sequence).

J is TRBJ2-7 and V is TRBV30; TRBD1 aligns across 9 bases. This TCR came from a woman aged 55-69 years with COVID-19, enrolled during active disease. The source material was peripheral blood. The CDR3 loop is CAWGTGTGRHEQYF. The DNA of the CDR3 is TGTGCCTGGGGGACCGGGACAGGGCGACACGAGCAGTACTTC.